This T cell receptor beta chain was documented in a study of T cell changes during pregnancy in multiple sclerosis. Trimming took 5 bases from V and 7 from J; bases not matched to a gene: 15. This CDR3 region has 17 residues. The germline V gene encodes CDR1 SGHNT and CDR2 YYREEE (reference sequence). Here immunoSEQ multiplex PCR was the method, and the copy in TCRdb shows in-frame clones only, minus some. Among 60,000 to 85,000 clones listed, roughly 94% were seen once. V and J are TRBV5-4 and TRBJ2-1; 10 bases are shared with TRBD1. The receptor's source is a female donor with multiple sclerosis, enrolled in a pregnancy study. Material: peripheral blood, obtained in the third trimester of pregnancy. The CDR3 coding sequence is TGTGCCAGCAGGTCGGACAGGGGGAATATCATATTGAATGAGCAGTTCTTC. Amino acids: CASRSDRGNIILNEQFF.